The 20 T cell receptor beta chains reported below all come from one sample, sequenced in a study of CD8 T cells in Susac syndrome (dated by TCRdb to about 2019). Library prep was done by the immunoSEQ multiplex PCR assay. RNA was extracted using the RNeasy kit, and about 0.45 to 1 microgram was reverse transcribed with random hexamers. TCRdb reran the public reads through fastp at Q25 and MiXCR, keeping productive beta chains. CDR3 protein duplicates are merged, each entry listing the most common genes and DNA. The sample table holds about 190,000 distinct CDR3 sequences, of which roughly 90% were seen once. The biggest ten clones account for approximately 0.09% of the sample. Sequencing was carried out using CD4+ T cells from PBMCs. Receptors were obtained from a human donor with Susac syndrome.

The chain joins TRBV5-1 to TRBJ1-1; no firm D call. CDR1 is SGHRS, CDR2 YFSETQ, per germline. V lost 2 bases and J 5 bases, leaving 13 bases between the germline ends. The CDR3 sequence is 14 residues long. The DNA of the CDR3 is TGCGCCAGCAGCTTATGGAGGGTGGGAACTGAAGCTTTCTTT. Residues: CASSLWRVGTEAFF.

The chain joins TRBV5-1 to TRBJ1-6; 10 bases align to TRBD1. The CDR3 consists of 16 residues. CDR1 is SGHRS and CDR2 is YFSETQ in the germline V gene. V lost 1 base and J lost 7; bases outside the gene matches: 5. The CDR3 DNA follows: TGCGCCAGCAGCTTGAGCGGGACAGGGGTAAATTCACCCCTCCACTTT. It translates to CASSLSGTGVNSPLHF.

This clonotype was seen a single time. The V gene is TRBV2, the J gene TRBJ2-1; D call uncertain. The CDR3 extends over 16 amino acids. Germline-derived CDR1 and CDR2 are SNHLY and FYNNEI. V gave up 5 bases and J gave up 3 bases, with 17 bases separating them. CDR3 protein: CASSRWPGGNYNEQFF. In DNA, the CDR3 is TGTGCCAGCAGTCGCTGGCCGGGCGGAAACTACAATGAGCAGTTCTTC. The full variable domain, rest sourced from reference TRBV2 and TRBJ2-1, is EPEVTQTPSHQVTQMGQEVILRCVPISNHLYFYWYRQILGQKVEFLVSFYNNEISEKSEIFDDQFSVERPDGSNFTLKIRSTKLEDSAMYFCASSRWPGGNYNEQFFGPGTRLTVL.

The rearrangement uses TRBV5-1 and TRBJ2-2; D not certain. Trimming shortened V by 4 bases and J by 2 bases, and 9 bases separated the two germline ends. Germline values: CDR1 SGHRS, CDR2 YFSETQ. The CDR3 consists of 14 residues. CDR3 DNA: TGCGCCAGCAGCCCCCTGGCCAACACCGGGGAGCTGTTTTTT. Protein sequence: CASSPLANTGELFF.

The J gene is TRBJ1-5, the V gene TRBV7-8; D gene unclear. The CDR3 consists of 14 residues. Germline V gives CDR1 SGHVS, CDR2 FQNEAQ. With 0 bases removed from V and 4 bases from J, the gap between germline ends came to 7 bases. CDR3 nucleotide sequence: TGTGCCAGCAGCTTAGCAATTGCTAATCAGCCCCAGCATTTT. As protein: CASSLAIANQPQHF.

The chain couples TRBV12-5 to TRBJ2-1, with TRBD2 matching over 12 bases. The ends lost 2 bases at V and 9 bases at J; junction bases unmatched: 11. Germline loops: CDR1 LGHNT, CDR2 FRNRAP. This CDR3 has 17 amino acids. In DNA, the CDR3 is TGTGCTAGTGGTTTGATATCTAGCGGGGGGGCAAGTTTTGAGCAGTTCTTC. Translated: CASGLISSGGASFEQFF.

This clonotype appeared once. The rearrangement links TRBV12-3 or TRBV12-4 to TRBJ2-1; 9 positions agree with TRBD2. The CDR3 is 17 residues long. With V trimmed by 1 base and J by 4 bases, 8 bases remained unmatched. The CDR3 spells CASSLGAGGPRYNEQFF. The CDR3 DNA sequence: TGTGCCAGCAGTTTAGGGGCGGGAGGGCCTAGGTACAATGAGCAGTTCTTC.

This sequence joins TRBV10-3 and TRBJ1-2, with D unclear. Germline loops: CDR1 ENHRY, CDR2 SYGVKD. CDR3 length: 15 residues. V lost 0 bases, J lost 8 bases, and 16 bases lay in between. The CDR3 loop reads CAISESTRLTGGYTF. The CDR3 region has the DNA TGTGCCATCAGTGAGTCGACCAGGCTAACTGGGGGCTACACCTTC.

This CDR3 reads CASNPGTSGIYYEQYF. CDR3 nucleotides: TGTGCCAGCAACCCAGGGACTAGCGGGATATACTACGAGCAGTACTTC. The genes are TRBV25-1 and TRBJ2-7; 13 bases line up with TRBD2. V shed 7 bases, J shed 3 bases, and the junction held 9 bases outside the gene matches. Germline V CDR1 and CDR2: MGHDK, SYGVNS. The CDR3 runs 16 residues.

This clonotype was recorded a few times. The chain links TRBV3-1 to TRBJ1-1; no reliable D call. V was pared by 1 base and J by 1 base, with 7 bases between. From germline, CDR1 is LGHDT and CDR2 YNNKEL (reference sequence). CDR3 size: 14 residues. In DNA, the CDR3 is TGTGCCAGCAGCCAAGGTGTCAGGAACACTGAAGCTTTCTTT. It codes for CASSQGVRNTEAFF.

This chain links TRBV1 with TRBJ2-7; the table gives TRBD2 as D, unverified against the DNA. TRBV1 is annotated as a pseudogene. The CDR3 length is 16 residues. The DNA of the CDR3 is TGCACCAGCAGCCAAGATCCCGCGAGCGGAAGGTACGAGCAGTACTTC. Protein sequence: CTSSQDPASGRYEQYF.

The chain combines TRBV20-1 with TRBJ1-2; D remains unclear. Germline values: CDR1 DFQATT, CDR2 SNEGSKA (reference sequence). The length of the CDR3 is 13 residues. The V gene lost 3 bases and the J gene lost 4 bases, with 12 bases spanning the gap. CDR3 coding DNA: TGCAGTGCTAGGAATAGAACGAGCTATGGCTACACCTTC. Its protein is CSARNRTSYGYTF.

The chain couples TRBV10-3 to TRBJ2-7; weak D call: TRBD1 (6 bases). The CDR3 loop spans 12 amino acids. With 9 bases removed from V and 4 bases from J, the gap between germline ends came to 13 bases. Per germline, CDR1 ENHRY and CDR2 SYGVKD. The CDR3 DNA reads as TGTGCCATTTCAGGGGCTGGTTACGAGCAGTACTTC. Amino acids: CAISGAGYEQYF.

The chain joins TRBV7-3 to TRBJ2-4; tentative D call: TRBD2 (5 bases). The CDR3 length is 17 residues. V shed 5 bases and J shed 4 bases, with 21 bases lying between them. CDR1 is SGHTA, CDR2 FQGTGA, per germline. The CDR3 coding sequence is TGTGCCAGCAGCCCGGGCTCGAGGTCTGGACTTAAAAACATTCAGTACTTC. Encoded protein: CASSPGSRSGLKNIQYF.

The CDR3 DNA reads TGTGCCAGCAGCGAAAGAGGTTGGGGGACTTTCACAGATACGCAGTATTTT. Translating it yields CASSERGWGTFTDTQYF. This chain links TRBV11-2 with TRBJ2-3; tentatively, D is TRBD2 (6 bases). CDR1 is SGHAT and CDR2 is FQNNGV in the germline V gene. The CDR3 consists of 17 residues. V was clipped by 5 bases and J by 2 bases, with 20 bases between them.

The V call is TRBV19, the J call TRBJ2-1; D gene ambiguous. CDR3 length equals 15 residues. V was clipped by 3 bases and J by 0 bases, with 9 bases between them. Germline values: CDR1 LNHDA, CDR2 SQIVND (reference sequence). The chain's CDR3 is CASSIGKSSYNEQFF. CDR3 coding DNA: TGTGCCAGTAGTATTGGCAAGAGCTCCTACAATGAGCAGTTCTTC.

V gene TRBV15 combines with J gene TRBJ2-7; TRBD2 matches at 7 bases. The CDR3 is made up of 17 amino acids. V was pared by 0 bases and J by 2 bases, with 10 bases of the junction left unmatched. Germline CDR1 reads LNHNV; CDR2 reads YYDKDF (reference sequence). The CDR3 region has the DNA TGTGCCACCAGCAGAGATGAAATGACGGGAGGAGCCTACGAGCAGTACTTC. Translation: CATSRDEMTGGAYEQYF.

V gene TRBV28 combines with J gene TRBJ2-2; D is unclear. The CDR3 covers 14 residues. Germline-derived CDR1 and CDR2 are MDHEN and SYDVKM. Between the trimmed V and J ends, which lost 7 bases and 3 bases, there was a span of 12 bases. CDR3 region: CASTTRRDTGELFF. DNA for the CDR3: TGTGCCAGCACTACGAGAAGGGACACCGGGGAGCTGTTTTTT.

The chain couples TRBV7-8 to TRBJ2-3, with D perhaps matching TRBD1 (5 bases). Looked up from germline, CDR1 is SGHVS and CDR2 is FQNEAQ. V was shortened by 3 bases and J by 0 bases, with 10 bases between the two germline ends. The CDR3 length is 15 residues. CDR3 sequence: CASSLPQGSTDTQYF. In DNA form, the CDR3 reads TGTGCCAGCAGCTTGCCTCAGGGAAGCACAGATACGCAGTATTTT.

The chain has TRBV27 and TRBJ1-1; 7 positions agree with TRBD1. The CDR3 is 15 amino acids. From germline, CDR1 is MNHEY and CDR2 SMNVEV (reference sequence). V lost 5 bases and J lost 1; bases outside the gene matches: 7. CDR3 in amino acids: CASSPGRDRNTEAFF. CDR3 coding DNA: TGTGCCAGCAGTCCGGGACGGGACAGGAACACTGAAGCTTTCTTT.